This TCR beta chain was obtained from a study of neoadjuvant anti-PD-1 for oral cavity cancer. Background on the study: Patients mostly received three to four biweekly nivolumab doses at 3 mg/kg before surgery.

Only in-frame clones appear in the TCRdb table, and some are missing; sequencing was by immunoSEQ multiplex PCR. The table includes around 17,000 clones, 55% to 80% detected once. Patients had newly diagnosed, untreated stage II-IVA oral cavity squamous cell carcinoma. Germline-derived CDR1 and CDR2 are MNHEY and SVGAGI. CDR3 size: 11 residues. With 2 bases removed from V and 6 bases from J, the gap between germline ends came to 2 bases. This clone was seen a few times. The V call is TRBV6-5, the J call TRBJ2-1, with D hard to call. This receptor was identified in a person between 35 and 79 years old with oral cavity squamous cell carcinoma. The material sequenced was PBMCs, taken before nivolumab (anti-PD-1) treatment. The CDR3 loop is CASSYGNEQFF. For the CDR3, the DNA is TGTGCCAGCAGTTACGGCAATGAGCAGTTCTTC.